The 7 T cell receptor beta chains listed next were all sequenced from one sample in a study of cytomegalovirus exposure and HLA in healthy donors. The PCR ran on 60 Vbeta and 13 Jbeta primers. The protocol was immunoSEQ multiplex PCR, while the TCRdb copy is restricted to in-frame clones and leaves out a portion. There are roughly 140,000 clones in the sample; around 79% occur only once, and 2.5% to 3.5% lies in the top ten. The sequenced sample consisted of PBMCs. Every receptor here comes from a man aged 40-49 years in good health and CMV-seropositive.

For this clone: The junction shows a germline mismatch at one end, possibly a read error. The CDR3 DNA reads TGCAGCATTGAAGTTACGAGGGGGTCAGGGACCGGGGAGCTGTTTTTT. This sequence encodes CSIEVTRGSGTGELFF. The chain carries TRBV29-1 and TRBJ2-2; a possible D gene is TRBD1 (6 bases). Per the germline V gene, CDR1 is SQVTM and CDR2 is ANQGSEA. CDR3 length: 16 residues.

The CDR3 DNA sequence: TGTGCCAGCAGGCAGGGGCGCAATCAGCCCCAGCATTTT. Translated, it gives CASRQGRNQPQHF. The chain couples TRBV6-5 to TRBJ1-5; TRBD1 is a possible D gene (6 bases). Germline CDR1 MNHEY, CDR2 SVGAGI. V was shortened by 6 bases and J by 2 bases, with 8 bases between the two germline ends. The CDR3 is made up of 13 amino acids.

This rearrangement joins TRBV6-5 to TRBJ1-1; 7 nucleotides agree with TRBD1. CDR1 MNHEY and CDR2 SVGAGI come from the germline V gene. This CDR3 has 12 residues. V shed 10 bases, J shed 5 bases, and the junction held 7 bases outside the gene matches. Here the CDR3 reads CATEQGRTEAFF. CDR3 sequence (DNA): TGTGCCACCGAACAGGGGAGGACTGAAGCTTTCTTT.

The chain couples TRBV5-4 to TRBJ2-7; TRBD1 is a possible D gene (5 bases). Germline V gene sequence: CDR1 SGHNT, CDR2 YYREEE (reference sequence). The CDR3 loop spans 15 amino acids. V shed 6 bases and J shed 2 bases, with 18 bases lying between them. CDR3 DNA sequence: TGTGCCAGCACTTCAGATGGGGCAAGTGCCTACGAGCAGTACTTC. It translates to CASTSDGASAYEQYF. Using reference TRBV5-4 and TRBJ2-7 for the parts outside the CDR3, the full variable domain is ETGVTQSPTHLIKTRGQQVTLRCSSQSGHNTVSWYQQALGQGPQFIFQYYREEENGRGNFPPRFSGLQFPNYSSELNVNALELDDSALYLCASTSDGASAYEQYFGPGTRLTVT.

This chain's CDR3 is CASSPGRQPQHF. The CDR3 bases are TGTGCCAGCAGCCCAGGTCGACAGCCCCAGCATTTT. J is TRBJ1-5 and V is TRBV7-9; D is undetermined. Looked up from germline, CDR1 is SEHNR and CDR2 is FQNEAQ (reference sequence). With 5 bases removed from V and 7 bases from J, the gap between germline ends came to 9 bases. This CDR3 contains 12 residues.

This chain joins TRBV10-3 and TRBJ1-2; 7 bases line up with TRBD1. V was pared by 4 bases and J by 5 bases, with 1 base of the junction left unmatched. The CDR3 is 12 amino acids. Germline CDR1 reads ENHRY; CDR2 reads SYGVKD. CDR3 residues: CAISVTGYGYTF. For the CDR3, the DNA is TGTGCCATCAGTGTGACAGGGTATGGCTACACCTTC.

The V gene is TRBV6-6, the J gene TRBJ1-2, with D possibly being TRBD1 (6 bases). V dropped 2 bases and J dropped 5 bases, with 12 bases sitting between them. The CDR3 totals 14 residues. Germline V gives CDR1 MNHNY, CDR2 SVGAGI (reference sequence). The CDR3 sequence: CASSYRGFEYGYTF. The DNA of the CDR3 is TGTGCCAGCAGTTACAGGGGGTTTGAATATGGCTACACCTTC.